The 31 T cell receptor beta chains in this list originate from one sample, sequenced in a study of cytotoxic CD8 clonotypes in ibrutinib-treated CLL. This table comes from immunoSEQ multiplex PCR, and its TCRdb copy is limited to in-frame clones, with some not included. The repertoire holds 150,000 to 200,000 clones, with roughly 90% as singletons. Material: PBMCs, obtained at disease progression, from a patient treated with ibrutinib. The receptors were sampled from a human donor with chronic lymphocytic leukemia.

The chain employs TRBV19 and TRBJ1-1; perhaps TRBD1 as D (6 bases). Germline loops: CDR1 LNHDA, CDR2 SQIVND (reference sequence). The CDR3 length is 12 residues. The ends were cut back, 0 bases at V and 13 bases at J, with 12 bases in the middle. The CDR3 loop reads CASSIERGRHFF. For the CDR3, the DNA is TGTGCCAGTAGTATAGAACGGGGGCGGCATTTCTTT.

J is TRBJ1-5 and V is TRBV7-9, with 7 nucleotides matching TRBD1. The CDR3 sequence is 18 residues long. CDR1 is SEHNR and CDR2 is FQNEAQ in the germline V gene (reference sequence). Trimming removed 1 base from V and 2 bases from J; junction bases left unmatched: 11. The CDR3 here is CASSLVTGDSRGNQPQHF. The CDR3 region has the DNA TGTGCCAGCAGCTTAGTTACCGGGGACAGCCGAGGCAATCAGCCCCAGCATTTT.

The rearrangement joins TRBV19 to TRBJ1-5; tentatively, D is TRBD1 (6 bases). CDR1 is LNHDA, CDR2 SQIVND, per germline (reference sequence). Trimming pared 7 bases from V and 2 bases from J, leaving 12 bases between. There are 14 residues in the CDR3. The chain's CDR3 is CASKAGVGNQPQHF. CDR3 in DNA: TGTGCCAGTAAGGCAGGGGTGGGCAATCAGCCCCAGCATTTT.

The V call is TRBV19, the J call TRBJ1-3; D ambiguous. The CDR3 covers 12 residues. Trimming stripped 3 bases from V and 3 bases from J, with 3 bases between. Germline assignment: CDR1 LNHDA and CDR2 SQIVND (reference sequence). The CDR3 coding sequence is TGTGCCAGTAGTATTGTTGGAAACACCATATATTTT. Translation: CASSIVGNTIYF.

The genes are TRBV9 and TRBJ2-5; TRBD1 aligns across 9 bases. Trimming at V came to 4 bases and at J to 1 base, leaving 5 bases not matched to a gene. This CDR3 is built from 15 residues. The germline CDR1 and CDR2 sequences are SGDLS and YYNGEE. The DNA of the CDR3 is TGTGCCAGCAGCCCCCGACAGGGGGTCCAAGAGACCCAGTACTTC. Translated: CASSPRQGVQETQYF.

The gene calls are TRBV6-5 and TRBJ1-2, with 7 bases matching TRBD1. Germline V lookup: CDR1 MNHEY, CDR2 SVGAGI. The ends lost 5 bases at V and 8 bases at J; junction bases unmatched: 8. CDR3 length equals 13 residues. CDR3 sequence reads: CASSPGGVPGYTF. The CDR3, as DNA: TGTGCCAGCAGTCCAGGGGGGGTTCCGGGCTACACCTTC.

This chain joins TRBV25-1 and TRBJ2-2; 12 bases match TRBD1. Germline trimming cut 1 base from V and 4 bases from J; bases unmatched to any gene: 1. CDR3 length equals 16 residues. The germline V gene encodes CDR1 MGHDK and CDR2 SYGVNS. CDR3 coding DNA: TGTGCCAGCAGTGAATGGGACAGGGGGCTCACCGGGGAGCTGTTTTTT. This translates into CASSEWDRGLTGELFF.

V usage is TRBV6-1 and J usage is TRBJ2-7; 14 bases agree with TRBD2. This CDR3 spans 14 amino acids. Germline CDR1 reads MNHNS; CDR2 reads SASEGT. J lost 5 bases, V lost 7 bases, and 4 bases had no gene match. The CDR3 sequence is CASTPTSGRDEQYF. The CDR3, as DNA: TGTGCCAGCACCCCGACTAGCGGGAGGGACGAGCAGTACTTC.

The chain has TRBV7-8 and TRBJ1-5; TRBD1 is a possible D gene (5 bases). Germline V gene lookup returns CDR1 SGHVS and CDR2 FQNEAQ. This CDR3 comprises 15 residues. The germline V and J ends were trimmed by 3 bases and 4 bases, with 13 bases remaining between them. CDR3 loop: CASSLFVSGNQPQHF. In DNA, the CDR3 is TGTGCCAGCAGCTTGTTCGTTTCAGGGAATCAGCCCCAGCATTTT. Together with reference TRBV7-8 and TRBJ1-5, the CDR3 gives the full variable domain: GAGVSQSPRYKVAKRGQDVALRCDPISGHVSLFWYQQALGQGPEFLTYFQNEAQLDKSGLPSDRFFAERPEGSVSTLKIQRTQQEDSAVYLCASSLFVSGNQPQHFGDGTRLSIL.

The chain carries TRBV27 and TRBJ2-5; 8 bases match TRBD2. J was trimmed by 5 bases and V by 3 bases; bases with no gene match: 5. This CDR3 is 14 amino acids long. CDR1 is MNHEY and CDR2 is SMNVEV in the germline V gene (reference sequence). CDR3 in amino acids: CASSFGRGYETQYF. CDR3 bases: TGTGCCAGCAGTTTCGGGAGGGGTTACGAGACCCAGTACTTC.

The chain joins TRBV27 to TRBJ1-2; 7 positions match TRBD1. This CDR3 region has 13 residues. The germline CDR1 and CDR2 sequences are MNHEY and SMNVEV (reference sequence). V lost 6 bases to trimming and J lost 4 bases; unmatched junction nucleotides: 5. The CDR3 spells CASSSDRTYGYTF. As DNA, the CDR3 is TGTGCCAGCAGCTCGGACAGGACCTATGGCTACACCTTC.

V is TRBV28 and J is TRBJ1-2, with 9 bases identical to TRBD1. V shed 6 bases and J 4 bases; nucleotides not matched to a gene: 9. The CDR3 extends over 15 amino acids. CDR1 and CDR2 from the germline V gene are MDHEN and SYDVKM. The CDR3 nucleotides read TGTGCCAGCAGACCAACGACAGGGGGGGGCTATGGCTACACCTTC. It specifies CASRPTTGGGYGYTF.

The chain links TRBV28 to TRBJ2-6; possibly TRBD1 for D (6 bases). The V gene lost 6 bases and the J gene lost 2 bases, with 20 bases spanning the gap. This CDR3 has 18 residues. The V gene's germline CDR1 is MDHEN and CDR2 SYDVKM. The CDR3 here is CASSYLVGGAPGANVLTF. The CDR3 nucleotides read TGTGCCAGCAGCTACCTTGTTGGGGGCGCACCTGGGGCCAACGTCCTGACTTTC.

V usage is TRBV28 and J usage is TRBJ1-5, with TRBD1 matching over 7 bases. CDR1 is MDHEN, CDR2 SYDVKM, per germline. V was clipped by 3 bases and J by 7 bases; unmatched bases: 12. This CDR3 has 16 residues. CDR3 region: CASSLARTGEGQPQHF. The DNA for the CDR3 is TGTGCCAGCAGTTTGGCCCGAACAGGGGAGGGGCAGCCCCAGCATTTT.

This chain connects TRBV7-9 to TRBJ2-7; D call uncertain. With 4 bases removed from V and 4 bases from J, the gap between germline ends came to 17 bases. This CDR3 is 15 amino acids long. Germline V CDR1 and CDR2: SEHNR, FQNEAQ (reference sequence). The CDR3 is CASSSPNYYSYEQYF. CDR3 DNA sequence: TGTGCCAGCAGCTCGCCCAACTACTACAGTTACGAGCAGTACTTC.

This chain uses TRBV19 with TRBJ2-7; TRBD2 matches 7 bases. This CDR3 spans 18 amino acids. Germline V lookup: CDR1 LNHDA, CDR2 SQIVND (reference sequence). V lost 6 bases and J lost 2; bases outside the gene matches: 19. CDR3 nucleotides: TGTGCCAGTAGCCACCAAAGGGATGGGGCTAGCGGAGCCTACGAGCAGTACTTC. Translation: CASSHQRDGASGAYEQYF.

V gene TRBV30 combines with J gene TRBJ2-5; 13 positions match TRBD2. The germline gives CDR1 GTSNPN, CDR2 SVGIG (reference sequence). This CDR3 comprises 14 residues. The CDR3 sequence is CATGTSGTPETQYF. CDR3 coding DNA: TGTGCGACCGGGACTAGCGGGACCCCGGAGACCCAGTACTTC.

This clone showed up just once. The J gene is TRBJ2-7, the V gene TRBV6-5, with TRBD2 matching over 8 bases. The CDR3 spans 15 residues. CDR1 MNHEY and CDR2 SVGAGI come from the germline V gene. J was trimmed by 2 bases and V by 8 bases; bases with no gene match: 11. CDR3 sequence: CASRLGAGVPYEQYF. The CDR3 region has the DNA TGTGCCAGCCGACTGGGAGCGGGAGTTCCCTACGAGCAGTACTTC.

The chain is built from TRBV11-3 and TRBJ2-1, with 8 bases that match TRBD1. The length of the CDR3 is 15 residues. The J segment lost 0 bases and the V segment lost 5 bases, leaving 3 bases of the junction unmatched. The V gene's germline CDR1 is SGHNT and CDR2 YENEEA. CDR3 DNA sequence: TGTGCCAGCAGCGAAGGACAGGGCTCCTACAATGAGCAGTTCTTC. Translated, it gives CASSEGQGSYNEQFF.

This clone was seen once. The J gene is TRBJ2-2, the V gene TRBV7-7; a weak D match, TRBD2 (5 bases). CDR3 size: 14 residues. The V gene's germline CDR1 is SSHAT and CDR2 FNYEAQ (reference sequence). The V end was cut by 5 bases, the J end by 6 bases, with 13 bases between. CDR3 loop: CASSISDGAGELFF. The CDR3 DNA follows: TGTGCCAGCAGCATTAGCGACGGCGCCGGGGAGCTGTTTTTT.

The rearrangement joins TRBV27 to TRBJ2-7; no clear D. The CDR3 consists of 13 residues. Per the germline V gene, CDR1 is MNHEY and CDR2 is SMNVEV (reference sequence). V was shortened by 3 bases and J by 3 bases, with 9 bases between the two germline ends. The CDR3 protein is CASSFADVYEQYF. The CDR3 DNA reads as TGTGCCAGCAGTTTTGCAGACGTCTACGAGCAGTACTTC.

CDR3 sequence (DNA): TGTGCCAGCAGGTCACGAGGAGCGGGAGCTTTTGGGGTTGCGGCAGATACGCAGTATTTT. As protein: CASRSRGAGAFGVAADTQYF. This chain connects TRBV7-8 to TRBJ2-3, with 8 bases identical to TRBD2. Trimming cost V 6 bases and J 4 bases; bases outside gene matches: 24. This CDR3 region has 20 residues. The V gene's germline CDR1 is SGHVS and CDR2 FQNEAQ.

V usage is TRBV18 and J usage is TRBJ2-5; 7 positions agree with TRBD1. Germline values: CDR1 KGHSH, CDR2 LQKENI. The V and J ends lost 1 base and 5 bases, in that order; junction bases with no gene match: 16. The CDR3 spans 18 residues. The CDR3 loop is CASSPRVVSTGVTETQYF. The CDR3 DNA follows: TGTGCCAGCTCACCACGGGTCGTTTCTACAGGGGTGACGGAGACCCAGTACTTC.

The chain recombines TRBV6-6 with TRBJ1-3; a possible D gene is TRBD1 (5 bases). The V gene lost 2 bases and the J gene lost 2 bases, with 13 bases spanning the gap. The germline V gene has CDR1 MNHNY and CDR2 SVGAGI (reference sequence). CDR3 size: 16 residues. The CDR3 bases are TGTGCCAGCAGTTACGGGAGGGGTGCAGCTGGAAACACCATATATTTT. It yields the protein CASSYGRGAAGNTIYF.

The CDR3 DNA reads TGCGCCAGCAGCCAAGATCCCGGGGAGCTGTTTTTT. Translation: CASSQDPGELFF. This chain links TRBV4-1 with TRBJ2-2; no firm D call. The CDR3 is 12 residues long. The germline gives CDR1 MGHRA, CDR2 YSYEKL. V shed 0 bases and J shed 6 bases, with 2 bases lying between them.

The V and J genes are TRBV4-2 and TRBJ2-7, with 9 bases fitting TRBD1. Trimming cost V 6 bases and J 1 base; bases outside gene matches: 7. CDR1 and CDR2 from the germline V gene are LGHNA and YNFKEQ. The CDR3 consists of 15 residues. This CDR3 is CASRPRTGVSYEQYF. CDR3 coding DNA: TGTGCCAGCAGACCCAGGACAGGGGTTTCCTACGAGCAGTACTTC.

The chain recombines TRBV19 with TRBJ1-4; D is perhaps TRBD1 (5 bases). Germline CDR1 is LNHDA and CDR2 is SQIVND (reference sequence). The length of the CDR3 is 15 residues. The germline V and J ends were trimmed by 6 bases and 3 bases, with 14 bases remaining between them. The CDR3 protein is CASSRNGGPNEKLFF. In nucleotides, the CDR3 is TGTGCCAGTAGCCGCAACGGGGGTCCTAATGAAAAACTGTTTTTT.

This chain joins TRBV10-3 and TRBJ1-1, with 7 bases lining up with TRBD1. The CDR3 totals 13 residues. V trimming: 5 bases; J trimming: 6 bases; junction bases outside the gene matches: 6. The germline V gene encodes CDR1 ENHRY and CDR2 SYGVKD. As DNA, the CDR3 is TGTGCCATCAGTCCGACAGGGAGCCCTGAAGCTTTCTTT. This codes for CAISPTGSPEAFF.

V usage is TRBV7-9 and J usage is TRBJ1-4, with a weak D call TRBD1 (5 bases). The V and J ends lost 5 bases and 2 bases respectively, with 12 bases between them. There are 15 residues in the CDR3. Germline CDR1 SEHNR, CDR2 FQNEAQ (reference sequence). The CDR3 nucleotides read TGTGCCAGCAGCCTTCCCGGGGCTACTAATGAAAAACTGTTTTTT. It translates to CASSLPGATNEKLFF.

This rearrangement joins TRBV5-4 to TRBJ2-2; the match to TRBD2 covers 11 bases. The ends lost 2 bases at V and 7 bases at J; junction bases unmatched: 13. The CDR3 contains 18 residues. Germline CDR1 is SGHNT and CDR2 is YYREEE (reference sequence). In nucleotides, the CDR3 is TGTGCCAGCAGCTTAGGGGCTCTAGCGGGAGGCCGGGGCGGGGAGCTGTTTTTT. This translates into CASSLGALAGGRGGELFF.

The V call is TRBV11-3, the J call TRBJ2-1; D may be TRBD1 or TRBD2 (6 bases each). This CDR3 has 13 amino acids. V was pared by 5 bases and J by 10 bases, with 15 bases between. Germline values: CDR1 SGHNT, CDR2 YENEEA. The CDR3 nucleotides read TGTGCCAGCAGCCCCCACGGGGGCCCCGAGCAGTTCTTC. Residues: CASSPHGGPEQFF.